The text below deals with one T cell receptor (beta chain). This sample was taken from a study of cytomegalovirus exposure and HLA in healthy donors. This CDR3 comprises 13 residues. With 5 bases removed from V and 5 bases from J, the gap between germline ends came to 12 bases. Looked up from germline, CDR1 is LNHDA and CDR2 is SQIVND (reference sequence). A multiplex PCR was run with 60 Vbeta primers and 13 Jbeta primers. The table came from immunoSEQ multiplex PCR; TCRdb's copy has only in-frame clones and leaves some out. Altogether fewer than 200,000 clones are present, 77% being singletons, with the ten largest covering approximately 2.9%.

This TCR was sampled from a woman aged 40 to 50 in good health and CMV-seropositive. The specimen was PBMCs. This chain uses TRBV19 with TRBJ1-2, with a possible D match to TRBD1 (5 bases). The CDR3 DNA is TGTGCCAGTAGTGGGGCCGGTGGGTATGGCTACACCTTC. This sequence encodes CASSGAGGYGYTF.